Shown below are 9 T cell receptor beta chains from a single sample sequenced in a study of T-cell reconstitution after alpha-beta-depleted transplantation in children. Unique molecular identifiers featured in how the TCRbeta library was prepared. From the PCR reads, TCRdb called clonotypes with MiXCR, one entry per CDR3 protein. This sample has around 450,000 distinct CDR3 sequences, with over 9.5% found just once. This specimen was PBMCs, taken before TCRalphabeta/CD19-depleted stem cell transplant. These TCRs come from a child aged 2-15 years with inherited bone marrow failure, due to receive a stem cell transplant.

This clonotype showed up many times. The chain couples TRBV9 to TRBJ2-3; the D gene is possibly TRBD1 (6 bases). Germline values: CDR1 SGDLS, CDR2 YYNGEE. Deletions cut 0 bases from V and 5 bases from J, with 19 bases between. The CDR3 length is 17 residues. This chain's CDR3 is CASSVASRQDLIDTQYF. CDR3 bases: TGTGCCAGCAGCGTAGCTTCTCGACAGGACTTGATAGATACGCAGTATTTT.

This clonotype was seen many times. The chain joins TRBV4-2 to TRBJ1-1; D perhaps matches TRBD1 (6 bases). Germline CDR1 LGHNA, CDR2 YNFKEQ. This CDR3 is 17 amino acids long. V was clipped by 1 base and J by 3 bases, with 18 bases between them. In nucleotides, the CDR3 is TGTGCCAGCAGCCAAGCTCCCCTACAGGGTCGGGACACTGAAGCTTTCTTT. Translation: CASSQAPLQGRDTEAFF.

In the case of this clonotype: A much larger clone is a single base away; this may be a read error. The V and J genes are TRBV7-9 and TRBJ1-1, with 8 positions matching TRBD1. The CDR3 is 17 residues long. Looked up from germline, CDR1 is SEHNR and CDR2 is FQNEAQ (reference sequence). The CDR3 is CAISLGRQGWMNTEAFF. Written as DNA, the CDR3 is TGTGCCATCAGCTTAGGAAGACAGGGGTGGATGAACACTGAAGCTTTCTTT.

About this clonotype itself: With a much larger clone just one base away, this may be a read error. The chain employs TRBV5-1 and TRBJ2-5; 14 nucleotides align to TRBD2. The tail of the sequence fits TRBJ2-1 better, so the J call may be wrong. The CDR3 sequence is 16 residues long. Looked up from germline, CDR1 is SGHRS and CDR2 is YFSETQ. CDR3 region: CASSSGLAGGEETQFF. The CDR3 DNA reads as TGCGCCAGCAGCTCCGGACTAGCGGGAGGAGAAGAGACCCAGTTCTTC.

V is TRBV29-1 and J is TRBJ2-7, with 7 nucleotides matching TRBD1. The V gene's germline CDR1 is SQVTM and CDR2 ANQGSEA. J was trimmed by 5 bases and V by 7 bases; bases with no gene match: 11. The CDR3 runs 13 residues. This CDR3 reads CSGKNRGRNEQYF. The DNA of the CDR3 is TGCAGCGGAAAAAACAGGGGTAGGAACGAGCAGTACTTC.

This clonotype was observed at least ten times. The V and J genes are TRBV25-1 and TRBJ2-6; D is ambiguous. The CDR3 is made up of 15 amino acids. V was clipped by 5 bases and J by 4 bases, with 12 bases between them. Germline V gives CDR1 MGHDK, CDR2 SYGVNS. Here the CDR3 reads CASSRPLAGANVLTF. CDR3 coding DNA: TGTGCCAGCAGTAGACCGCTTGCCGGGGCCAACGTCCTGACTTTC.

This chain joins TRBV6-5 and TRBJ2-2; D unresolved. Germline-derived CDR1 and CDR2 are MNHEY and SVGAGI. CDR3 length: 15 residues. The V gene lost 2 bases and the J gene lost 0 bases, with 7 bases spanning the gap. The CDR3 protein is CASSYQTPNTGELFF. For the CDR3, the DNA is TGTGCCAGCAGTTACCAAACACCGAACACCGGGGAGCTGTTTTTT.

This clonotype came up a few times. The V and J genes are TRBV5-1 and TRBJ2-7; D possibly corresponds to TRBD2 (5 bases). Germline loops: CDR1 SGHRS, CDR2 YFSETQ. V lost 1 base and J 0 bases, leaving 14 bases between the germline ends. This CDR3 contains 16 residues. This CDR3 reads CASSLLPSPTSYEQYF. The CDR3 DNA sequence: TGCGCCAGCAGCTTGTTGCCTAGCCCCACCTCCTACGAGCAGTACTTC.

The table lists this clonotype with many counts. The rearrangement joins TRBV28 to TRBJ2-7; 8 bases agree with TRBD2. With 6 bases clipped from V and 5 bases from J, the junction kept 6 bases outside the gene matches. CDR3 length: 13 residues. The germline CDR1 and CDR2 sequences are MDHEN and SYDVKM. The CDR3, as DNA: TGTGCCAGCAGGCTAGCGGGCGTGCACGAGCAGTACTTC. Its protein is CASRLAGVHEQYF.